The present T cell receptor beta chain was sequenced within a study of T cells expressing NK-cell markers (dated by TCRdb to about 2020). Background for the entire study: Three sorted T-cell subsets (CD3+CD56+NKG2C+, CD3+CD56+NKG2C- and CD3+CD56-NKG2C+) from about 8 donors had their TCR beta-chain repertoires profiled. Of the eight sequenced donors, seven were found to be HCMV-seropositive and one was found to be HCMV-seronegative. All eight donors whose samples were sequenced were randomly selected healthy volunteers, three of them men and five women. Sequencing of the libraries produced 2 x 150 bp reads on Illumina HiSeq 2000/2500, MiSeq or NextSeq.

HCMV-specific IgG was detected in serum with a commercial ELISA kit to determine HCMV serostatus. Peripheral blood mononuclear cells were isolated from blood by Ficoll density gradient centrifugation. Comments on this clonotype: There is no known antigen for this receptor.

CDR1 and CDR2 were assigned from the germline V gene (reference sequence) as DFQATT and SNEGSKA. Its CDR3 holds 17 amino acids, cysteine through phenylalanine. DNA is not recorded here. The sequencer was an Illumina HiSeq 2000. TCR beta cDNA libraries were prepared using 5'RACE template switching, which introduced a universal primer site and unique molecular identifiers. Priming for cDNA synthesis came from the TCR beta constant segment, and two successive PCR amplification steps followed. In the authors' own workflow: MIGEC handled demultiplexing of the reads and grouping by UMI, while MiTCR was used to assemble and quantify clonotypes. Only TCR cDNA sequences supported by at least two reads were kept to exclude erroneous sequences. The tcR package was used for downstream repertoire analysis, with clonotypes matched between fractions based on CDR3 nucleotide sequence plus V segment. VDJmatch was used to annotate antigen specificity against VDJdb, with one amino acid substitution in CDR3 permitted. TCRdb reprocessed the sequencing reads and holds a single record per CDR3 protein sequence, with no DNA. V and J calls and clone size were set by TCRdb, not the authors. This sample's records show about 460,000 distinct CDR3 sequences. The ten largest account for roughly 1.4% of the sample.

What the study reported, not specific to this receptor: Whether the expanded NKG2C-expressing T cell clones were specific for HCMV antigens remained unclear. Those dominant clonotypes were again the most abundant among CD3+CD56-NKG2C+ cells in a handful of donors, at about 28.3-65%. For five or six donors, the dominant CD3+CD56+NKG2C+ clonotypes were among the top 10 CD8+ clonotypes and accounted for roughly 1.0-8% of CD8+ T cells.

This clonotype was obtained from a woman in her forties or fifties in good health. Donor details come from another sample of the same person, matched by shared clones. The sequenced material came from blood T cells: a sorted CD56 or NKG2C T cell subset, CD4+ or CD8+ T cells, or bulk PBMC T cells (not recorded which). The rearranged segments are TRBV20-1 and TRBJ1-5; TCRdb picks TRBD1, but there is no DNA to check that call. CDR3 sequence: CSARGQGGFVSNQPQHF.